A single sample gave rise to the 6 T cell receptor beta chains below, sequenced in a study of T cell repertoires in cytomegalovirus infection. TCRdb re-derived calls from the reads in MiXCR, one entry per CDR3 protein. The data show roughly 200,000 distinct CDR3 sequences, less than 50% seen once. The antigens for these receptors are not known. The sequences come from CD8+ T cells from cultured PBMCs, collected from culture after CMV antigen stimulation. These receptor sequences come from a human donor in good health (CMV status not recorded). Some clones in this sample may be carry-over from other donors' samples.

The V call is TRBV7-9, the J call TRBJ2-5; no definite D call. CDR1 SEHNR and CDR2 FQNEAQ come from the germline V gene (reference sequence). This CDR3 comprises 14 residues. Trimming took off 1 base at V and 2 bases at J, with 8 bases between the two ends. CDR3 loop: CASSLGGIQETQYF. CDR3 coding DNA: TGTGCCAGCAGCTTAGGGGGAATTCAAGAGACCCAGTACTTC. Complete variable domain (other parts from reference TRBV7-9 and TRBJ2-5): DTGVSQNPRHKITKRGQNVTFRCDPISEHNRLYWYRQTLGQGPEFLTYFQNEAQLEKSRLLSDRFSAERPKGSFSTLEIQRTEQGDSAMYLCASSLGGIQETQYFGPGTRLLVL.

V and J are TRBV7-8 and TRBJ1-5, with D tentatively TRBD1 (5 bases). V lost 2 bases and J lost 4, with 15 bases in between. CDR3 size: 16 residues. Germline-derived CDR1 and CDR2 are SGHVS and FQNEAQ. As DNA, the CDR3 is TGTGCCAGCAGCTTATTTACAGAGGGGTTGAATCAGCCCCAGCATTTT. This translates into CASSLFTEGLNQPQHF.

This clonotype has ten or more counts. J is TRBJ2-1 and V is TRBV7-8; 13 nucleotides agree with TRBD2. The CDR3 sequence is 18 residues long. V trimming: 5 bases; J trimming: 0 bases; junction bases outside the gene matches: 7. CDR1 is SGHVS and CDR2 is FQNEAQ in the germline V gene. The chain's CDR3 is CASSLGLAGSSSYNEQFF. The CDR3 DNA sequence: TGTGCCAGCAGCCTGGGACTAGCGGGGTCGAGCTCCTACAATGAGCAGTTCTTC.

This clonotype was found a few times. This chain links TRBV28 with TRBJ2-5, with TRBD2 matching 11 bases. CDR1 is MDHEN and CDR2 is SYDVKM in the germline V gene. The CDR3 spans 16 residues. Trimming removed 6 bases from V and 5 bases from J; junction bases left unmatched: 11. The CDR3 region is CASSLGTSGSSETQYF. The CDR3 DNA reads as TGTGCCAGCAGCCTCGGGACTAGCGGATCTTCGGAGACCCAGTACTTC.

In regard to this clonotype: A much larger clone lies a single base off, so this may be a read error. The rearrangement joins TRBV7-2 to TRBJ2-4; no definite D call. The CDR3 extends over 15 amino acids. CDR1 is SGHTA and CDR2 is FQGNSA in the germline V gene. The CDR3 DNA is TGTGCCAGAAGCTTAGCCGGTGGAGATTGGGACATTCAGTACTTC. Its protein is CARSLAGGDWDIQYF.

V is TRBV12-3 or TRBV12-4 and J is TRBJ1-5, with 7 bases aligning to TRBD1. J was trimmed by 6 bases and V by 3 bases; bases with no gene match: 17. The length of the CDR3 is 18 residues. CDR3 loop: CASSFRDSRRGAGQPQHF. CDR3 coding DNA: TGTGCCAGCAGTTTTAGGGACAGTAGAAGGGGTGCAGGTCAGCCCCAGCATTTT.